This is a list of T cell receptor beta chains from one sample in a study of regulatory T cells in long-lasting Graves disease. TCRdb analysed the multiplex PCR reads with MiXCR anew, one entry per CDR3 protein. The sample shows 600,000 to 850,000 distinct CDR3 sequences, approximately 31% of them seen only once. Sequencing was performed on peripheral blood mononuclear cells (PBMCs), taken when the disease was refractory, from a patient treated with antithyroid drugs. The receptors were sampled from a female donor with Graves disease. The CDR3 runs from the conserved cysteine through the conserved F or W. Fields, in order: clone size, D gene, J gene, V gene, CDR3 DNA, CDR3 protein. D genes are given only for firm matches. Clone size, where shown, is once, few, many, or a class for clones that have expanded.

clone_size: -; d_call: -; j_call: TRBJ1-1; v_call: TRBV12-3/TRBV12-4; cdr3_nt: TGTGCCAGCAGTTTAAGTATCCCAGCTGAAGCTCTCTTT; cdr3_aa: CASSLSIPAEALF
clone_size: -; d_call: TRBD2; j_call: TRBJ2-5; v_call: TRBV29-1; cdr3_nt: TGCAGCGTTGAAGTACAGCGGGGCGGGTACTTC; cdr3_aa: CSVEVQRGGYF
clone_size: -; d_call: TRBD1; j_call: TRBJ1-1; v_call: TRBV18; cdr3_nt: TGTGCCAGCTCACCAAAGACAGGGAGAGCTTTCTTT; cdr3_aa: CASSPKTGRAFF
clone_size: few; d_call: -; j_call: TRBJ2-6; v_call: TRBV19; cdr3_nt: TGTGCCAGCAGGGCCGCTACTCTCTCTGGGGCCAACGTCCTGACTTTC; cdr3_aa: CASRAATLSGANVLTF
clone_size: -; d_call: -; j_call: TRBJ1-5; v_call: TRBV28; cdr3_nt: TGTGCCAGCAGCACAACCGGGAGAGCTGGCAATCAGCCCCAGCATTTT; cdr3_aa: CASSTTGRAGNQPQHF
clone_size: -; d_call: -; j_call: TRBJ1-2; v_call: TRBV6-5; cdr3_nt: TGTGCCAGCAGTTCCCCCTTGCTGGGCTACACCTTC; cdr3_aa: CASSSPLLGYTF
clone_size: -; d_call: -; j_call: TRBJ2-3; v_call: TRBV20-1; cdr3_nt: TGCAGTGCTAGCCGGGAGTGGAGCACAGATACGCAGTATTTT; cdr3_aa: CSASREWSTDTQYF
clone_size: few; d_call: TRBD2; j_call: TRBJ2-7; v_call: TRBV10-3; cdr3_nt: TGTGCCATCACTTCACTAGCGGGTAGAGGAAGCTCCTACGAGCAGTACTTC; cdr3_aa: CAITSLAGRGSSYEQYF
clone_size: many; d_call: -; j_call: TRBJ1-1; v_call: TRBV27; cdr3_nt: TGTGCCAGCAGTTTATCGATGGGGGTATCGAACACTGAAGCTTTCTTT; cdr3_aa: CASSLSMGVSNTEAFF
clone_size: many; d_call: -; j_call: TRBJ1-6; v_call: TRBV3-1; cdr3_nt: TGTGCCAGCAGCCACATTAATTCACCCCTCCACTTT; cdr3_aa: CASSHINSPLHF
clone_size: few; d_call: TRBD1; j_call: TRBJ1-5; v_call: TRBV6-1; cdr3_nt: TGTGCCAGCAGGCGGACAGGAGCACTCAATCAGCCCCAGCATTTT; cdr3_aa: CASRRTGALNQPQHF
clone_size: -; d_call: -; j_call: TRBJ1-2; v_call: TRBV3-1; cdr3_nt: TGTGCCAGCAGCCCGAGACCCCGGGGCTATGGCTACACCTTC; cdr3_aa: CASSPRPRGYGYTF
clone_size: -; d_call: -; j_call: TRBJ1-1; v_call: TRBV7-9; cdr3_nt: TGTGCCAGCAGCTTAGCAGGGTTTGGAGCTTTCTTT; cdr3_aa: CASSLAGFGAFF
clone_size: -; d_call: -; j_call: TRBJ1-1; v_call: TRBV19; cdr3_nt: TGTGCCAGTACCCCACTTATGAACACTGAAGCTTTCTTT; cdr3_aa: CASTPLMNTEAFF
clone_size: -; d_call: TRBD1; j_call: TRBJ2-7; v_call: TRBV29-1; cdr3_nt: TGCAGCGTTGATATGCGAAGGGACAGCAGCTCCTACGAGCAGTACTTC; cdr3_aa: CSVDMRRDSSSYEQYF
clone_size: -; d_call: -; j_call: TRBJ1-3; v_call: TRBV15; cdr3_nt: TGTGCCACCAGCAGAGTCCGCTCTGGAAACACCATATATTTT; cdr3_aa: CATSRVRSGNTIYF
clone_size: -; d_call: -; j_call: TRBJ1-1; v_call: TRBV4-2; cdr3_nt: TGTGCCAGCAGCCAAGGGAATAGGCAGGTGGGGGACACTGAAGCTTTCTTT; cdr3_aa: CASSQGNRQVGDTEAFF
clone_size: -; d_call: -; j_call: TRBJ1-1; v_call: TRBV5-5; cdr3_nt: TGTGCCAGCAGCTTGGTTACTTCGCCACGGTACTCCACTGAAGCTTTCTTT; cdr3_aa: CASSLVTSPRYSTEAFF
clone_size: many; d_call: -; j_call: TRBJ2-5; v_call: TRBV11-2; cdr3_nt: TGTGCCAGCAGCCCAGGAGGGGTCCAGACCCAGTACTTC; cdr3_aa: CASSPGGVQTQYF
clone_size: -; d_call: TRBD1; j_call: TRBJ1-5; v_call: TRBV6-2/TRBV6-3; cdr3_nt: TGTGCCAGCAGTCCCGGCAGGGGGCCCAGAGGTCAGCCCCAGCATTTT; cdr3_aa: CASSPGRGPRGQPQHF
clone_size: many; d_call: -; j_call: TRBJ1-2; v_call: TRBV2; cdr3_nt: TGTGCCAGCAGTGAAGGAATTGGCTACACCTTC; cdr3_aa: CASSEGIGYTF
clone_size: -; d_call: -; j_call: TRBJ1-2; v_call: TRBV7-2; cdr3_nt: TGTGCCAGCAGCTTAGCGCTAATGGGGGATCATGGCTACACCTTC; cdr3_aa: CASSLALMGDHGYTF
clone_size: many; d_call: -; j_call: TRBJ1-2; v_call: TRBV11-2; cdr3_nt: TGTGCCAGCAGCTTGGCAGTTGAGGGCTATGGCTACACCTTC; cdr3_aa: CASSLAVEGYGYTF
clone_size: -; d_call: -; j_call: TRBJ1-1; v_call: TRBV28; cdr3_nt: TGTGCCCATAGAGGGGACAACAGGGCCACTGAAGCTTTCTTT; cdr3_aa: CAHRGDNRATEAFF
clone_size: -; d_call: TRBD2; j_call: TRBJ2-4; v_call: TRBV7-2; cdr3_nt: TGTGCCAGCAGCTTAGGGTTCGGACTAGCGGGAGCCAAAAACATTCAGTACTTC; cdr3_aa: CASSLGFGLAGAKNIQYF
clone_size: -; d_call: -; j_call: TRBJ1-2; v_call: TRBV9; cdr3_nt: TGTGCCAGCAGCGTAGGCGGGGAGGGCTATGGCTACACCTTC; cdr3_aa: CASSVGGEGYGYTF
clone_size: few; d_call: TRBD1; j_call: TRBJ1-1; v_call: TRBV2; cdr3_nt: TGTGCCAGCAGCGGGGGACAGGGTCGAAACACTGAAGCTTTCTTT; cdr3_aa: CASSGGQGRNTEAFF
clone_size: few; d_call: -; j_call: TRBJ1-1; v_call: TRBV20-1; cdr3_nt: TGCAGTGCTAGTGGTGTTCCGGATGAAGCTTTCTTT; cdr3_aa: CSASGVPDEAFF
clone_size: few; d_call: -; j_call: TRBJ1-5; v_call: TRBV19; cdr3_nt: TGTGCCAGTAGTATTGGAGGGCCCAGCAATCAGCCCCAGCATTTT; cdr3_aa: CASSIGGPSNQPQHF
clone_size: -; d_call: TRBD2; j_call: TRBJ2-2; v_call: TRBV20-1; cdr3_nt: TGCAGTGCTAGATATGCGGGAGAGAGGACCGGGGAGCTGTTTTTT; cdr3_aa: CSARYAGERTGELFF
clone_size: many; d_call: TRBD1; j_call: TRBJ2-7; v_call: TRBV12-3/TRBV12-4; cdr3_nt: TGTGCCAGCAGGCAACAGGGGACCTACGAGCAGTACTTC; cdr3_aa: CASRQQGTYEQYF
clone_size: many; d_call: -; j_call: TRBJ2-2; v_call: TRBV20-1; cdr3_nt: TGCAGTGCTAGCCCGGACTACCCGAACACCGGGGAGCTGTTTTTT; cdr3_aa: CSASPDYPNTGELFF
clone_size: once; d_call: -; j_call: TRBJ1-1; v_call: TRBV7-9; cdr3_nt: TGTGCCAGCAGCTTATACCCACCGAGAGGGGTGAACACTGAAGCTTTCTTT; cdr3_aa: CASSLYPPRGVNTEAFF
clone_size: -; d_call: -; j_call: TRBJ1-5; v_call: TRBV5-1; cdr3_nt: TGCGCCAGCAGCTTGGGGGACTTCCTCAATCAGCCCCAGCATTTT; cdr3_aa: CASSLGDFLNQPQHF
clone_size: few; d_call: TRBD1; j_call: TRBJ2-7; v_call: TRBV20-1; cdr3_nt: TGCAGTGCCAATCGACAGGGTATCGCCTACGAGCAGTACTTC; cdr3_aa: CSANRQGIAYEQYF